Here is one T cell receptor beta chain with its context. Its antigen is not known. The data were taken from a study of regulatory T cells in long-lasting Graves disease. Whole-study findings and limits: Favored gene segments in persistent disease were TRBV28, TRBJ1-2 and TRBJ2-5.

The sample's time point: newly diagnosed GD, antithyroid drugs for less than 3 months. Following extraction of RNA from PBMCs, that RNA was used to make the TCR library. To make TCR beta libraries, researchers used iRepertoire HTBI primers and Arm-PCR of CDR3 regions. TCRdb reanalysed the multiplex PCR reads using MiXCR and keeps one entry per CDR3 protein. Here the sample spans around 240,000 distinct CDR3 sequences, around 19% being singletons. The germline V gene has CDR1 SNHLY and CDR2 FYNNEI. V was pared by 5 bases and J by 3 bases, with 6 bases of the junction left unmatched. This CDR3 is 15 amino acids long. This sample also belongs to another study, concerning T cells in Graves' hyperthyroidism and ophthalmopathy. That source adds: Clinical symptoms, serum thyroxine, TRAb, thyroid ultrasound and orbital computed tomography informed diagnoses. The HTBI primer set served for first-round RT-PCR of the TCR CDR3.

This chain connects TRBV2 to TRBJ2-3, with 9 bases that match TRBD1. The origin of this receptor is a woman aged 30 to 39 with Graves disease. Sequencing was performed on peripheral blood mononuclear cells (PBMCs), taken at new diagnosis, from a patient treated with antithyroid drugs. As DNA, the CDR3 is TGTGCCAGCAGTCTGGGGACAGGGCAGACAGATACGCAGTATTTT. It codes for CASSLGTGQTDTQYF.